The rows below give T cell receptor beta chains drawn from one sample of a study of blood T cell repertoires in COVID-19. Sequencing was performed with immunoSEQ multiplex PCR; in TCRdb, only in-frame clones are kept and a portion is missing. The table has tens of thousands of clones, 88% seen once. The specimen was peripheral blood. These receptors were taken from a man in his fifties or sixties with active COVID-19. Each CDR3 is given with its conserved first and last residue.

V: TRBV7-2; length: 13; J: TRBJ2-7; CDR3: CASSPGSTYEQYF
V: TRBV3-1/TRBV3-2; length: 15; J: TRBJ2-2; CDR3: CASSQGQGAVGELFF
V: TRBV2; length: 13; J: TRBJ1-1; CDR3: CASQRDLNTEAFF
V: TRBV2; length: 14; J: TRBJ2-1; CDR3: CASSTSASYNEQFF
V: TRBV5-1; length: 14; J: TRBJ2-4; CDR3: CASKADPPKNIQYF
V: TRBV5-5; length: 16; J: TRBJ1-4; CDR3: CASSWRDGSTNEKLFF
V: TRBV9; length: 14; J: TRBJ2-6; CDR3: CASSVSAGANVLTF
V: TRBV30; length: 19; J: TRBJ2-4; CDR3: CAWSVLTYQRAQAKNIQYF
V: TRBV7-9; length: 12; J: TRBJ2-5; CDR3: CASSYREETQYF
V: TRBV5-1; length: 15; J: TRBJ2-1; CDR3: CASSLTTGGAGEQFF
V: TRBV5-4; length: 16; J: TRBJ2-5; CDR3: CASSPGLAGIKETQYF
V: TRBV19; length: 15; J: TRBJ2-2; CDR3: CASSTGDRVTGELFF
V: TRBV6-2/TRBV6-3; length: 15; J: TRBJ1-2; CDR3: CASSYRDRGNYGYTF
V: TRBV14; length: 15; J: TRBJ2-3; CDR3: CASSRVTGEGDTQYF
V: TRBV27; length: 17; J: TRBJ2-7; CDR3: CASSLSGGGTGAYEQYF
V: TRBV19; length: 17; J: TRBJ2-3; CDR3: CASSLGQTGRSTDTQYF
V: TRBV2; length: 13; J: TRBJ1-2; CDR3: CASSEALDNGYTF
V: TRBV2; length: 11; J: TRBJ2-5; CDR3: CASSEAGHPYF
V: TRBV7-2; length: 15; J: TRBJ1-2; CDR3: CASSLVVGDSYGYTF
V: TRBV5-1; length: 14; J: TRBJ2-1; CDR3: CASSRGGLGNEQFF
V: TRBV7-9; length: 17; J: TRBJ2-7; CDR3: CASSLGDRGHLSYEQYF
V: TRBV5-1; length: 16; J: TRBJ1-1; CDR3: CASSPFVGQSIGEAFF
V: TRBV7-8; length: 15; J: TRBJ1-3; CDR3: CASRLRGGSGNTIYF
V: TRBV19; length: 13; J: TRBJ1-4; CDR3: CASSTQTNEKLFF
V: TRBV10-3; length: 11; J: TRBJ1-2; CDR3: CAISDGYGYTF
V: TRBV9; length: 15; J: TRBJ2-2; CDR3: CASSVVASGTGELFF
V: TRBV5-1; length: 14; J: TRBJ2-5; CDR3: CASSLAGNQETQYF
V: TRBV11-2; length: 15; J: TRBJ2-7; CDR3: CASSLQLAGAYEQYF
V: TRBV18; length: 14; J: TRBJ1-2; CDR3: CASSPPVRPSGYTF
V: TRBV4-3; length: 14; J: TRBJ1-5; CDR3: CASSQATGDQPQHF
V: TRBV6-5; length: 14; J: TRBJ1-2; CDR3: CASRTPIDIYGYTF
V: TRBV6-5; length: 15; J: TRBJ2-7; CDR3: CASSFRWDTAYEQYF
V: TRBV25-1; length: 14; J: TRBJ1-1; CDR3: CASSLADGNTEAFF
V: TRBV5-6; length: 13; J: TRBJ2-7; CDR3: CASSPNVRGEQYF
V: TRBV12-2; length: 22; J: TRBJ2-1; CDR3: CASRLPTSLAGGSMWSYNEQFF
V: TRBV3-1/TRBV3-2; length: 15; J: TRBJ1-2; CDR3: CASSHSTGLLFVYTF
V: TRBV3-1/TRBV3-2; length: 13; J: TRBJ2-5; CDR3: CASSQEGQGAQYF
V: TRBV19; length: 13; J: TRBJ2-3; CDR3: CASRDWNTDTQYF
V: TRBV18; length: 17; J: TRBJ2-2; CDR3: CASSPTSTALNTGELFF
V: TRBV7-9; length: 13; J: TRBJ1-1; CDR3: CASSPDRPLEAFF
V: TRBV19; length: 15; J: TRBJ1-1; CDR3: CASLRQGLGDTEAFF
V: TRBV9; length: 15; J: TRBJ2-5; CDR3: CASSVGQGTQETQYF
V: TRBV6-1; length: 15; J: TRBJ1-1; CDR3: CASSEVRVQGTEAFF
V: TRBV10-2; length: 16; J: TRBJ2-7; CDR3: CASRDLDRGRSYEQYF
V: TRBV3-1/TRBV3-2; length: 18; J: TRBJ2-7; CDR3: CASSQDGPAGRSSYEQYF
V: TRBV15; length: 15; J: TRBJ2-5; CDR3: CATSRGDRGQETQYF
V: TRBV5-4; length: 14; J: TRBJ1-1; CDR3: CASSRTGRGTEAFF
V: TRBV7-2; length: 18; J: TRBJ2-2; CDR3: CASSFPLEAGGDTGELFF
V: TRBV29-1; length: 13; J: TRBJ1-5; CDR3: CSVSKGVNQPQHF
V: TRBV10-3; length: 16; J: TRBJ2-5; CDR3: CAISASTGGLQETQYF
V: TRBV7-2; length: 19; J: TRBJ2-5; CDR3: CASSLGGAGTRRSRETQYF
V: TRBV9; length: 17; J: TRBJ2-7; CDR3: CASIDFMRTFRGYEQYF
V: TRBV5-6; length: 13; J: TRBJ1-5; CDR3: CASSSSSNQPQHF